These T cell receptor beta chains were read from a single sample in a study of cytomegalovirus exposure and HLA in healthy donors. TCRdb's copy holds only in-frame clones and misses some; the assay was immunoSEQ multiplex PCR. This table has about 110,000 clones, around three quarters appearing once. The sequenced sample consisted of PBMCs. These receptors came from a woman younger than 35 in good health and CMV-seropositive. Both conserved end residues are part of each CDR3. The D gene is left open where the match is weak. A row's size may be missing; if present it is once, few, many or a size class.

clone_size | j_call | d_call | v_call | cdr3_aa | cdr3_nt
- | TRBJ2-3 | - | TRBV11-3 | CASSGFADTQYF | TGTGCCAGCAGTGGTTTTGCGGATACGCAGTATTTT
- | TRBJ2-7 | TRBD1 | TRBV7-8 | CASSSGQGEGEQYF | TGTGCCAGCAGCTCGGGACAGGGAGAGGGCGAGCAGTACTTC
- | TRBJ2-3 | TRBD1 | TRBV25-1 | CASRQGDTQYF | TGTGCCAGCAGACAGGGGGATACGCAGTATTTT
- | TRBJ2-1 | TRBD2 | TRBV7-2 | CASSYSGGSGSYNEQFF | TGTGCCAGCAGCTACTCCGGGGGTAGCGGGAGTTACAATGAGCAGTTCTTC
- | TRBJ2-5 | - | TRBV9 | CASSVLQVGTQYF | TGTGCCAGCAGCGTATTACAGGTGGGGACCCAGTACTTC
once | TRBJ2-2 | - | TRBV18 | CASSPGRGSGELFF | TGTGCCAGCTCACCGGGCAGGGGATCCGGGGAGCTGTTTTTT
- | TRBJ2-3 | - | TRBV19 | CASSMSSAQYF | TGTGCCAGTAGTATGTCCTCGGCGCAGTATTTT
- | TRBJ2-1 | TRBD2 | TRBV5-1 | CASSPGGGFTYNEQFF | TGCGCCAGCAGCCCCGGGGGGGGATTCACCTACAATGAGCAGTTCTTC
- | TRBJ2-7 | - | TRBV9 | CASSAGDPYEQYF | TGTGCCAGCAGCGCCGGGGATCCCTACGAGCAGTACTTC
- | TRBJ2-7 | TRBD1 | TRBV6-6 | CASSPRTGAIYEQYF | TGTGCCAGCAGTCCTCGGACAGGGGCTATATACGAGCAGTACTTC
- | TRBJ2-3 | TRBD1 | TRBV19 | CASRDRGKGTDTQYF | TGTGCCAGTAGAGACAGGGGGAAGGGCACAGATACGCAGTATTTT
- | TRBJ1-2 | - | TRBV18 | CASSLSDSYTF | TGTGCCAGCTCACTCTCGGACAGCTACACCTTC
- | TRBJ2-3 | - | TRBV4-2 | CASSSRDTTFTDTQYF | TGTGCCAGCAGCTCCCGGGACACCACTTTCACAGATACGCAGTATTTT
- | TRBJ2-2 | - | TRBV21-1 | CASSKATGDRGLLSEAGELFF | TGTGCCAGCAGCAAAGCCACGGGGGACAGGGGGCTATTGAGTGAGGCCGGGGAGCTGTTTTTT
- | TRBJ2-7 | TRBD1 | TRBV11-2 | CASSLSFGTGPYYEQYF | TGTGCCAGCAGCTTATCTTTCGGGACAGGGCCTTACTACGAGCAGTACTTC
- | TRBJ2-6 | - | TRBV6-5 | CASSRTTVWANVLTF | TGTGCCAGCAGTCGCACTACGGTTTGGGCCAACGTCCTGACTTTC
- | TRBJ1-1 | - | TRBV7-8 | CASSGTRLNTEAFF | TGTGCCAGCAGCGGGACAAGACTGAACACTGAAGCTTTCTTT
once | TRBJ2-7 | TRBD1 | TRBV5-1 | CASGDRDSGGEQYF | TGCGCCAGCGGAGATAGGGACAGTGGAGGCGAGCAGTACTTC
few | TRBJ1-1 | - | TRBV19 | CASSLGRGNTEAFF | TGTGCCAGTAGTTTGGGCAGGGGGAACACTGAAGCTTTCTTT
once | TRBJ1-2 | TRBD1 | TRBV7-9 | CSSSPFHGQGYTGYTF | TGTTCCAGCAGCCCTTTCCATGGACAGGGATATACGGGCTACACCTTC
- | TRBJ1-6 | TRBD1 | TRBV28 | CASSPTGQGNSPLHF | TGTGCCAGCAGTCCAACCGGACAGGGCAATTCACCCCTCCACTTT
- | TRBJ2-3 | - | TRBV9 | CASSVDVTDTQYF | TGTGCCAGCAGCGTAGATGTAACAGATACGCAGTATTTT
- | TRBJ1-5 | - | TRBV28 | CASNLGQPQHF | TGTGCCAGCAATTTAGGCCAGCCCCAGCATTTT
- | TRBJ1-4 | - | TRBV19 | CASTRTATNEKLFF | TGTGCCAGTACCCGGACAGCAACTAATGAAAAACTGTTTTTT
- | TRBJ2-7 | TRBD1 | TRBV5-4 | CASSLEGGGEEQYF | TGTGCCAGCAGCTTGGAAGGGGGCGGTGAGGAGCAGTACTTC
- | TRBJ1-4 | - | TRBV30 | CAWSEWTANEKLFF | TGTGCCTGGAGTGAGTGGACAGCCAATGAAAAACTGTTTTTT
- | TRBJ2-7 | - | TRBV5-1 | CASKKGGGSYEQYF | TGCGCCAGCAAGAAGGGAGGTGGCTCCTACGAGCAGTACTTC
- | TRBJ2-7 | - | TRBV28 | CASLMQGRAHEQYF | TGTGCCAGCCTTATGCAGGGCAGGGCTCACGAGCAGTACTTC
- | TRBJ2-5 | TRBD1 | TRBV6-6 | CASRTGTGVATQYF | TGTGCCAGCAGAACCGGGACAGGGGTTGCGACCCAGTACTTC
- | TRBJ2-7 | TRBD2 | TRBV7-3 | CASSRGVGTGYEQYF | TGTGCCAGCAGCCGGGGGGTGGGAACGGGCTACGAGCAGTACTTC
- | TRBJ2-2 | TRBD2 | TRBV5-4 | CASNFGTSVTTGELFF | TGTGCCAGCAATTTTGGGACTAGCGTTACCACCGGGGAGCTGTTTTTT
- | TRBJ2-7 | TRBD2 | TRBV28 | CASSLGTSGTYEQYF | TGTGCCAGCAGTTTGGGGACTAGCGGAACCTACGAGCAGTACTTC
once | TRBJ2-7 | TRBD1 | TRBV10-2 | CASFGQGNEQYF | TGCGCCAGCTTTGGACAGGGTAACGAGCAGTACTTC
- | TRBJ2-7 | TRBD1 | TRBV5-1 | CASSLAGTGGEEQYF | TGCGCCAGCAGCTTGGCCGGGACAGGGGGCGAGGAGCAGTACTTC
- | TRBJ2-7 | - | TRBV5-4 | CASSFRDSYEQYF | TGTGCCAGCAGTTTCCGGGACTCCTACGAGCAGTACTTC
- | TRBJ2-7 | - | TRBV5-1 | CASSPVEGPSYEQYF | TGCGCCAGCAGCCCTGTGGAGGGGCCCTCCTACGAGCAGTACTTC
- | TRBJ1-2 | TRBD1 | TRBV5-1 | CASTTQGDNYGYTF | TGCGCCAGCACCACTCAGGGGGACAACTATGGCTACACCTTC
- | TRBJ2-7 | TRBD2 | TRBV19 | CASSPRRIAGPYEQYF | TGTGCCAGTAGCCCTAGAAGAATAGCGGGACCCTACGAGCAGTACTTC
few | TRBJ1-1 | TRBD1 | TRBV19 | CASSFEDRGDTEAFF | TGTGCCAGTAGTTTCGAAGACAGGGGCGACACTGAAGCTTTCTTT
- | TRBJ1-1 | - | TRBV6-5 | CASSYTVRGEAFF | TGTGCCAGCAGTTACACGGTCAGGGGTGAAGCTTTCTTT
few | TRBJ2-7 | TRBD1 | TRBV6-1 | CASRPRTGTSYEQYF | TGTGCCAGCAGACCCAGGACAGGGACCTCCTACGAGCAGTACTTC
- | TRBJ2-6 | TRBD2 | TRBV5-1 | CASSPRGLAGRTSGANVLTF | TGCGCCAGCAGCCCAAGGGGACTAGCGGGAAGAACCTCTGGGGCCAACGTCCTGACTTTC
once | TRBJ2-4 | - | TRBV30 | CAWSSTGNIQYF | TGTGCCTGGAGTTCTACAGGGAACATTCAGTACTTC
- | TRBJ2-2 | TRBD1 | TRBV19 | CASSRRQGHTGELFF | TGTGCCAGTAGTCGGCGACAGGGGCACACCGGGGAGCTGTTTTTT
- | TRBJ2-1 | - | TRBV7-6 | CASSLVLAEQFF | TGTGCCAGCAGCTTAGTTCTAGCGGAGCAGTTCTTC